This T cell receptor (beta chain) appears in the sequencing data of a study of T cell responses to AZD1222 COVID-19 vaccine. Study-level findings and limits: Spike-specific TCRs gained breadth and depth after people received two AZD1222 doses. The sample set comprised mostly white British donors with more females, and clonal diversity was possibly underestimated. Unmutated variant regions are reportedly the target of nearly half of TCRs that are spike-specific.

The CDR3 consists of 14 residues. CDR1 and CDR2 from the germline V gene are SGHKS and YYEKEE (reference sequence). V gave up 3 bases and J gave up 3 bases, with 13 bases separating them. To note about this clone: Its cognate antigen is unknown.

Here immunoSEQ multiplex PCR was the method, and the copy in TCRdb shows in-frame clones only, minus some. The sample lists around 100,000 clones; 70% to 90% were seen once. Second-dose intervals of approximately 4 or approximately 12 weeks were pooled. V gene TRBV5-5 combines with J gene TRBJ2-7; TRBD1 might be the D (6 bases). The receptor was isolated from an adult who received the AZD1222 COVID-19 vaccine. Material: peripheral blood, obtained 28 days after the second AZD1222 dose. CDR3 nucleotides: TGTGCCAGCAGCTGGGCACAGGGTAACTACGAGCAGTACTTC. It translates to CASSWAQGNYEQYF.